This entry concerns a single TCR beta chain. The antigen this receptor binds is unknown. The input lacks base qualities; no much larger clone sits a single base away. Looking up the germline V gene yields CDR1 MGHDK and CDR2 SYGVNS. V is clipped by 1 base and J by 2 bases, and the sequence between their germline boundaries is 15 bases long. The CDR3 runs 16 residues from the cysteine to the phenylalanine. Only CDR3 DNA is held: 48 bases, read in frame from base 1. TCRbeta CDR3 regions were amplified from genomic DNA using the immunoSEQ Assay, a bias-controlled multiplex PCR. As for the original processing: The number of nucleated cells in each sample was estimated by amplification of reference gene primers within the assay. Sequence reads were collapsed and filtered to measure the absolute abundance of every unique TCRbeta CDR3 rearrangement. For each sample, productive Simpson clonality was calculated by taking the square root of Simpson's diversity index across productive rearrangements. As stored in TCRdb, this immuneACCESS dataset retains in-frame rearrangements with V and J assigned. A fraction of the clones does not appear; measured against another copy, unresolved V genes explain less than half of the discrepancy, and the remainder lacks a known reason. That table is the source of V, J and clone size, and D and trimming were worked out from the DNA. The sample table lists 35,000 or so clones, about 90% of them with a count of one. Around 10% of the sample comes from the top ten.

These data are taken from a study of blood T cell repertoires in COVID-19 (TCRdb year 2020). About the investigation overall: Samples covering the acute and convalescent phases of COVID-19 were provided by collaborators in the United States, Italy and Spain. The material from the prospective study consisted of cDNA or gDNA derived from T cells, B-cell-depleted T cells, or PBMCs. The repertoires were released in a freely available public database intended as a resource for research on the immune response to SARS-CoV-2. Sample metadata almost always included a de-identified subject ID, COVID-19 status, age in years and sex. Where available, HLA class I and class II types were taken from metadata supplied by the sample provider and were not determined by assay-based typing. Samples were obtained from the ongoing ImmuneRACE study (first 160 participants) and from some 1,200 subjects provided by 6 global collaborators. The dataset comprised deeply sampled blood TCRbeta repertoires from subjects exposed to, actively infected with, or recovered from COVID-19.

General findings and caveats noted by the study authors: Clinical and demographic metadata were provided uncurated, with the amount varying by source and participant.

Collaborating institutions collected whole blood in K2EDTA tubes following their own protocols. For TCRbeta analysis, collaborators shipped samples in one of three forms: frozen whole blood, isolated PBMCs, or DNA extracted from either of those sample types. This TCR was sampled from a man aged 65 to 79 with acute or convalescent COVID-19. The sample comprised peripheral blood. Recombination linked TRBV25-1 to TRBJ2-7, and the D gene may be TRBD1, 5 bases matching. This receptor carries the CDR3 CASSEFPGRVAYEQYF. The bases read TGTGCCAGCAGTGAATTCCCCGGCAGGGTCGCCTACGAGCAGTACTTC.